This is a list of T cell receptor beta chains from one sample in a study of regulatory T cells in long-lasting Graves disease. MiXCR was run by TCRdb on the multiplex PCR reads, yielding one entry per CDR3 protein. This table has about 290,000 distinct CDR3 sequences, 20% to 25% appearing once. Sequences were derived from peripheral blood mononuclear cells (PBMCs), sampled when the disease was refractory, from a patient treated with antithyroid drugs. The receptors stem from a female donor with Graves disease. The CDR3 runs from the conserved cysteine through the conserved F or W. Each record gives: CDR3 protein, CDR3 DNA, clone size, J gene, D gene, V gene. The D gene is left open where the match is weak. Size values are once, few and many counts, or a class for expanded clones, and some rows have none.

CSARSVEVHEQYF | TGCAGTGCTAGATCGGTGGAGGTGCACGAGCAGTACTTC | many | TRBJ2-7 | - | TRBV20-1
CASSLAGRAGGQETQYF | TGTGCCAGCAGCTTAGCCGGGAGGGCGGGCGGCCAGGAGACCCAGTACTTC | few | TRBJ2-5 | TRBD2 | TRBV5-4
CAAAPGQGNQPQHF | TGTGCCGCTGCCCCGGGACAAGGTAATCAGCCCCAGCATTTT | few | TRBJ1-5 | - | TRBV27
CASRVGNADYGYTF | TGTGCCAGCAGGGTCGGTAACGCGGACTATGGCTACACCTTC | few | TRBJ1-2 | - | TRBV5-6
CAISREVNQPQHF | TGTGCCATCAGTCGGGAGGTCAATCAGCCCCAGCATTTT | - | TRBJ1-5 | - | TRBV10-3
CSARGALDRHEQYF | TGCAGTGCTAGAGGGGCCCTCGACAGGCACGAGCAGTACTTC | many | TRBJ2-7 | - | TRBV20-1
CASSQDPTGFHEQYF | TGCGCCAGCAGCCAAGATCCGACAGGGTTCCACGAGCAGTACTTC | few | TRBJ2-7 | TRBD1 | TRBV11-2
CAWSVRAGGEQYF | TGTGCCTGGAGTGTACGGGCCGGGGGTGAGCAGTACTTC | - | TRBJ2-7 | - | TRBV30
CASSWTGQETQYF | TGTGCCAGCAGTTGGACAGGGCAAGAGACCCAGTACTTC | many | TRBJ2-5 | TRBD1 | TRBV28
CASIPWGQGSSYEQYF | TGTGCCAGCATCCCGTGGGGACAGGGTTCCTCCTACGAGCAGTACTTC | many | TRBJ2-7 | TRBD1 | TRBV27
CASSEQGGDTEAFF | TGTGCCAGCAGCGAACAGGGAGGAGACACTGAAGCTTTCTTT | few | TRBJ1-1 | - | TRBV5-6
CASSLDPPEKLFF | TGCGCCAGCAGCTTAGATCCGCCGGAAAAACTGTTTTTT | few | TRBJ1-4 | - | TRBV5-1
CASSFGTSLNTEAFF | TGCGCCAGCAGCTTTGGGACCTCGTTGAACACTGAAGCTTTCTTT | - | TRBJ1-1 | - | TRBV5-1
CASTSTRGAYSNQPQHF | TGTGCCAGTACCTCCACAAGAGGGGCTTATAGCAATCAGCCCCAGCATTTT | - | TRBJ1-5 | - | TRBV19
CASSGGQGAWGYTF | TGTGCCAGCAGCGGAGGACAGGGGGCTTGGGGCTACACCTTC | - | TRBJ1-2 | TRBD1 | TRBV5-6
CASRTNGNQPQHF | TGTGCCAGCAGGACCAACGGCAATCAGCCCCAGCATTTT | few | TRBJ1-5 | - | TRBV27
CSVEFGGEEQFF | TGCAGCGTTGAGTTCGGCGGAGAAGAGCAGTTCTTC | - | TRBJ2-1 | - | TRBV29-1
CASSQDLGRGQGNIQYF | TGCGCCAGCAGCCAAGATTTGGGCAGGGGGCAAGGGAACATTCAGTACTTC | once | TRBJ2-4 | TRBD1 | TRBV4-3
CSARDQRNTEAFF | TGCAGTGCTAGAGATCAGCGGAACACTGAAGCTTTCTTT | many | TRBJ1-1 | - | TRBV20-1
CATSGNGANVLTF | TGTGCCACCAGTGGGAATGGGGCCAACGTCCTGACTTTC | - | TRBJ2-6 | - | TRBV24-1
CSARDLGSYEQYF | TGCAGTGCTAGAGATTTAGGTTCCTACGAGCAGTACTTC | many | TRBJ2-7 | - | TRBV20-1